The clone carrying this TCR beta chain was observed at least ten times. The record originates from a study of regulatory T cells in long-lasting Graves disease. Combining iRepertoire HTBI primers with Arm-PCR of CDR3 regions, the authors built TCR beta libraries. A single record per CDR3 protein comes from TCRdb applying MiXCR to the multiplex PCR reads. The sample has around 240,000 distinct CDR3 sequences, under 20% seen once. The time point denotes: newly diagnosed GD, antithyroid drugs for less than 3 months. RNA isolated from PBMCs was used to make the TCR library. The authors drew 9 to 9.5 milliliters of peripheral blood into EDTA tubes. Germline CDR1 is MNHNS and CDR2 is SASEGT. V lost 6 bases, J lost 6 bases, and 17 bases lay in between. The CDR3 totals 15 residues. This sample also belongs to another study, concerning T cells in Graves' hyperthyroidism and ophthalmopathy.

This clonotype originated in a woman in her twenties or thirties with Graves disease. The sample in question was peripheral blood mononuclear cells (PBMCs), obtained at new diagnosis, from a patient treated with antithyroid drugs. The V call is TRBV6-1, the J call TRBJ2-2; D may be TRBD1 (5 bases). The CDR3 sequence is CASRRWQGNSGELFF. In DNA form, the CDR3 reads TGTGCCAGCAGGAGGTGGCAGGGAAATTCCGGGGAGCTGTTTTTT.